The 19 T cell receptor beta chains reported below all come from one sample, sequenced in a study of memory CD8 T cells in hepatitis C reinfection. Clones were sequenced by immunoSEQ multiplex PCR, and TCRdb holds only the in-frame ones, with some missing. Among tens of thousands of clones listed, under 90% were seen once. The time point was: pre-reinfection, 55 to 20 weeks before reinfection detection. TCR sequencing was done directly ex vivo on sorted cells, without expansion in vitro. Sequenced input: naive CD8+ T cells sorted from blood. These receptors originate from a man between 18 and 29 years old with hepatitis C virus infection.

The V call is TRBV19, the J call TRBJ1-5; D remains unclear. Germline V gene lookup returns CDR1 LNHDA and CDR2 SQIVND (reference sequence). V was pared by 3 bases and J by 0 bases, with 9 bases between. The CDR3 contains 15 residues. Here the CDR3 reads CASSISVFSNQPQHF. CDR3 DNA sequence: TGTGCCAGTAGTATCTCAGTTTTTAGCAATCAGCCCCAGCATTTT.

The chain has TRBV27 and TRBJ1-6, with TRBD1 as a possible D gene (5 bases). Germline-derived CDR1 and CDR2 are MNHEY and SMNVEV (reference sequence). The V end lost 5 bases, the J end lost 10 bases, and 18 bases lay between the germline ends. CDR3 length equals 15 residues. The CDR3 DNA reads TGTGCCAGCAGTCGGGGGGGGACGGCAGGATCACCCCTCCACTTT. It encodes CASSRGGTAGSPLHF.

This clone has only one observation. This sequence joins TRBV9 and TRBJ2-1, with 10 bases fitting TRBD1. V lost 4 bases to trimming and J lost 10 bases; unmatched junction nucleotides: 11. Germline values: CDR1 SGDLS, CDR2 YYNGEE. The CDR3 length is 15 residues. Here the CDR3 DNA reads TGTGCCAGCAGCCCCCCCGGGACAGGGGTTGGGGAGCAGTTCTTC. This sequence encodes CASSPPGTGVGEQFF.

The chain joins TRBV6-5 to TRBJ2-7, with 11 bases lining up with TRBD1. The germline CDR1 and CDR2 sequences are MNHEY and SVGAGI. This CDR3 has 13 residues. V lost 5 bases and J lost 13; bases outside the gene matches: 10. CDR3: CASSPYPGQGAYF. The CDR3 nucleotides are TGTGCCAGCAGTCCCTACCCTGGACAGGGGGCTTACTTC.

The V and J genes are TRBV7-6 and TRBJ2-5; TRBD2 is a possible D gene (7 bases). Germline CDR1 is SGHVS and CDR2 is FNYEAQ. The ends were cut back, 2 bases at V and 4 bases at J, with 20 bases in the middle. CDR3 size: 17 residues. In DNA form, the CDR3 reads TGTGCCAGCAGCTTAAGTTTGGAGGGGGGGATGCTAGAGACCCAGTACTTC. Residues: CASSLSLEGGMLETQYF.

In its sample, this clone was seen once. The gene calls are TRBV6-4 and TRBJ2-1, with 7 bases lining up with TRBD1. The CDR3 is 12 amino acids. V lost 11 bases and J lost 3; bases outside the gene matches: 4. CDR1 MRHNA and CDR2 SNTAGT come from the germline V gene. The CDR3 here is CAGDRVYNEQFF. CDR3 bases: TGTGCCGGTGACAGGGTCTACAATGAGCAGTTCTTC.

This chain joins TRBV7-9 and TRBJ2-5; 11 bases agree with TRBD2. The length of the CDR3 is 16 residues. V lost 4 bases to trimming and J lost 2 bases; unmatched junction nucleotides: 6. CDR1 is SEHNR, CDR2 FQNEAQ, per germline (reference sequence). The CDR3 loop reads CASSYPTSGRQETQYF. The CDR3 region has the DNA TGTGCCAGCAGCTACCCCACTAGCGGGAGACAAGAGACCCAGTACTTC.

The rearrangement links TRBV7-2 to TRBJ2-7; a possible D gene is TRBD1 (5 bases). Trimming stripped 1 base from V and 0 bases from J, with 7 bases between. CDR3 length: 14 residues. Germline CDR1 is SGHTA and CDR2 is FQGNSA. The CDR3 protein is CASSLDTGSYEQYF. Here the CDR3 DNA reads TGTGCCAGCAGCTTAGATACAGGCTCCTACGAGCAGTACTTC.

The chain combines TRBV6-5 with TRBJ2-7; the match to TRBD1 covers 10 bases. With V trimmed by 3 bases and J by 5 bases, 7 bases remained unmatched. CDR1 and CDR2 from the germline V gene are MNHEY and SVGAGI. The CDR3 length is 15 residues. DNA for the CDR3: TGTGCCAGCAGTTATCTTGGACAGGGGGTCCACGAGCAGTACGTC. Its translation is CASSYLGQGVHEQYV.

This chain links TRBV5-4 with TRBJ2-5; TRBD2 matches at 10 bases. The junction had 8 bases not matched to a gene; V was cut back by 4 bases and J by 2 bases. Germline-derived CDR1 and CDR2 are SGHNT and YYREEE (reference sequence). CDR3 length equals 16 residues. The CDR3 nucleotides read TGTGCCAGCAGCCCCGTGGGGACTAGCGAACAAGAGACCCAGTACTTC. Its protein product is CASSPVGTSEQETQYF.

The chain carries TRBV19 and TRBJ1-4; 11 nucleotides line up with TRBD1. This CDR3 region has 16 residues. The junction had 6 bases not matched to a gene; V was cut back by 3 bases and J by 6 bases. Germline V CDR1 and CDR2: LNHDA, SQIVND (reference sequence). This CDR3 reads CASSILGQGADEKLFF. The CDR3 nucleotides are TGTGCCAGTAGTATCCTCGGACAGGGGGCGGATGAAAAACTGTTTTTT.

As DNA, the CDR3 is TGCAGCGGCACAGCGAACACTGAAGCTTTCTTT. Translation gives CSGTANTEAFF. V usage is TRBV29-1 and J usage is TRBJ1-1, with D unresolved. V lost 7 bases and J lost 1, with 7 bases in between. Per germline, CDR1 SQVTM and CDR2 ANQGSEA. The CDR3 extends over 11 amino acids.

This chain connects TRBV5-6 to TRBJ2-3; a possible D gene is TRBD1 (6 bases). This CDR3 region has 12 residues. Germline values: CDR1 SGHDT, CDR2 YYEEEE. Trimming shortened V by 3 bases and J by 6 bases, and 8 bases separated the two germline ends. CDR3 region: CASSSGVDTQYF. The CDR3, as DNA: TGTGCCAGCAGCTCAGGGGTGGATACGCAGTATTTT.

The CDR3 is CASSPSPGGGNNEQFF. The CDR3 DNA reads TGTGCCAGCAGCCCATCTCCTGGCGGGGGGAACAATGAGCAGTTCTTC. The chain combines TRBV11-2 with TRBJ2-1; 8 nucleotides agree with TRBD2. There are 16 residues in the CDR3. Trimming at V came to 5 bases and at J to 5 bases, leaving 11 bases not matched to a gene. Germline V gives CDR1 SGHAT, CDR2 FQNNGV. The whole variable domain, remainder taken from reference TRBV11-2 and TRBJ2-1, is EAGVAQSPRYKIIEKRQSVAFWCNPISGHATLYWYQQILGQGPKLLIQFQNNGVVDDSQLPKDRFSAERLKGVDSTLKIQPAKLEDSAVYLCASSPSPGGGNNEQFFGPGTRLTVL.

V gene TRBV7-3 combines with J gene TRBJ2-3, with unresolved D. CDR1 is SGHTA, CDR2 FQGTGA, per germline. Trimming left V 3 bases short and J 1 base short, with 2 bases between. The CDR3 totals 12 residues. CDR3 sequence (DNA): TGTGCCAGCAGCTTCGGCACAGATACGCAGTATTTT. Translating gives CASSFGTDTQYF.

The chain couples TRBV19 to TRBJ1-1; D possibly corresponds to TRBD1 (6 bases). This CDR3 has 14 amino acids. Trimming removed 0 bases from V and 5 bases from J, with 10 bases in between. Germline-derived CDR1 and CDR2 are LNHDA and SQIVND (reference sequence). CDR3 residues: CASSIEAGVTEAFF. The CDR3 DNA follows: TGTGCCAGTAGTATAGAGGCAGGGGTGACTGAAGCTTTCTTT.

The chain joins TRBV9 to TRBJ2-1; TRBD2 aligns across 7 bases. This CDR3 contains 17 residues. CDR1 is SGDLS and CDR2 is YYNGEE in the germline V gene. V shed 4 bases and J 1 base; nucleotides not matched to a gene: 11. The CDR3 protein is CASSPHAGRESYNEQFF. The CDR3 DNA is TGTGCCAGCAGCCCACACGCGGGGCGGGAGTCCTACAATGAGCAGTTCTTC.

This clone appeared a few times. The V call is TRBV5-6, the J call TRBJ2-7; D is uncertain. Germline assignment: CDR1 SGHDT and CDR2 YYEEEE. Trimming cost V 0 bases and J 0 bases, with 10 bases left between them. CDR3 length equals 15 residues. The CDR3 bases are TGTGCCAGCAGCTTGGGAGTCCGGAGCTCCTACGAGCAGTACTTC. Amino acid sequence: CASSLGVRSSYEQYF.

The genes are TRBV30 and TRBJ1-6, with D possibly being TRBD1 (5 bases). The germline V and J ends were trimmed by 2 bases and 3 bases, with 14 bases remaining between them. The CDR3 is made up of 16 amino acids. Germline CDR1 and CDR2: GTSNPN and SVGIG (reference sequence). The CDR3 loop reads CAWSPSGWGYNSPLHF. The DNA of the CDR3 is TGTGCCTGGAGTCCCTCAGGGTGGGGCTATAATTCACCCCTCCACTTT.